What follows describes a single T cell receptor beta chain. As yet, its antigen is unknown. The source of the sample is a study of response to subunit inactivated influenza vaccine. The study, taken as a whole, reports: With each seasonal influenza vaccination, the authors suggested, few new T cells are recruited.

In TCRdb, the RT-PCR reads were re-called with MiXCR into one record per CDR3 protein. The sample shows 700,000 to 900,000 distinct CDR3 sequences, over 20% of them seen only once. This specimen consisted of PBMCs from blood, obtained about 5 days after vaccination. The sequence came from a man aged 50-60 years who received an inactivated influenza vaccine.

The CDR3 loop reads CASSPGQGWGEQFF. The CDR3 nucleotides are TGTGCCAGTAGTCCGGGACAGGGTTGGGGTGAGCAGTTCTTC. The gene calls are TRBV19 and TRBJ2-1; TRBD1 matches at 9 bases. V shed 5 bases and J 9 bases; nucleotides not matched to a gene: 8. In germline, CDR1 is LNHDA, CDR2 SQIVND (reference sequence). This CDR3 is built from 14 residues.